The rows below give T cell receptor beta chains drawn from one sample of a study of early T cells in non-severe SARS-CoV-2 infection. TCRdb recomputed calls from the 5' RACE reads with MiXCR, one row per CDR3 protein. The data show 40,000 or so distinct CDR3 sequences, around 5.8% seen once. This specimen consisted of whole blood, obtained at baseline. These receptors were collected from an adult who was a healthcare worker with PCR-confirmed SARS-CoV-2 infection or an uninfected control (not recorded which). CDR3s leave out the opening cysteine and the closing phenylalanine or tryptophan. The order of the fields is J gene, V gene, CDR3 protein.

>TRBJ1-2|TRBV19
ASSTSLYGYT
>TRBJ2-5|TRBV7-9
ASSLGVQVQETQY
>TRBJ2-1|TRBV7-3
ASSLTLPNEQF
>TRBJ1-5|TRBV19
APYPGCNQPQH
>TRBJ2-1|TRBV6-1
ASIITSGEQF
>TRBJ2-1|TRBV14
ASSRWVTADTRNEQF
>TRBJ1-1|TRBV7-8
ASSLALRQGGSMNTEAF
>TRBJ2-1|TRBV7-9
ASSAKLAGGPDEQF
>TRBJ2-3|TRBV7-2
ASSLVGEGADTQY
>TRBJ2-7|TRBV3-1
ASSPWDRGFDEQY
>TRBJ2-5|TRBV7-9
ASSFGETQY
>TRBJ1-5|TRBV4-2
ASSQDGESNQPQH
>TRBJ1-2|TRBV6-5
ASRPTQGTPNYGYT
>TRBJ1-2|TRBV7-9
ASSLVGTVDYGYT
>TRBJ2-5|TRBV4-2
ASSPTEVGAETQY
>TRBJ2-4|TRBV10-1
ASSELIGEFKNIQY
>TRBJ2-7|TRBV4-1
ASSSGQHYEQY
>TRBJ1-1|TRBV24-1
ATSVEGNTEAF
>TRBJ2-3|TRBV20-1
SALAGGTTDTQY
>TRBJ1-2|TRBV29-1
SVDIGTGGWYDYGYT
>TRBJ2-3|TRBV20-1
SAEGLALGDTQY
>TRBJ1-5|TRBV19
ASKDRVVGQPQH
>TRBJ1-2|TRBV6-1
ASLRGQTYGYT
>TRBJ2-3|TRBV3-1
ASSQDLRGDTQY
>TRBJ2-6|TRBV5-1
ASSGGHSGANVLT